This T cell receptor beta chain was captured by sequencing in a study of memory CD4+ T cells and cytomegalovirus serostatus. Background on the study: Healthy Belgian adult donors included roughly nine CMV-positive and some 24 CMV-negative people.

Trimming took off 3 bases at V and 4 bases at J, with 7 bases between the two ends. This CDR3 has 13 amino acids. From germline, CDR1 is SGHVS and CDR2 FNYEAQ. Some clones are missing from TCRdb's copy, which holds only in-frame ones; the method was immunoSEQ multiplex PCR. The data hold approximately 52,000 clones, with roughly 78% observed a single time. Single viable CD3+CD4+CD8-CD45RO+ cells were sorted as the memory CD4+ T cells. Input material: memory CD4+ T cells from blood. The genes are TRBV7-6 and TRBJ2-1, with TRBD1 as a possible D gene (6 bases). The TCR originated in an adult in good health and CMV-seronegative. The CDR3 region is CASSFGQYNEQFF. The CDR3 DNA sequence: TGTGCCAGCAGCTTCGGACAGTACAATGAGCAGTTCTTC. Looking up the rest from reference TRBV7-6 and TRBJ2-1 gives the full variable domain: GAGVSQSPRYKVTKRGQDVALRCDPISGHVSLYWYRQALGQGPEFLTYFNYEAQQDKSGLPNDRFSAERPEGSISTLTIQRTEQRDSAMYRCASSFGQYNEQFFGPGTRLTVL.